This T cell receptor (beta chain) was sequenced in a study of cytomegalovirus exposure and HLA in healthy donors. General study findings and limits: Through in vitro validation, a few CMV-associated chains were shown to be specific for CMV antigens.

Germline V gene data show CDR1 as KGHSH and CDR2 as LQKENI. This CDR3 is 16 amino acids long. Unmatched junction bases numbered 2, after V lost 1 base and J lost 6 bases. Concerning this clone: Its specificity is unknown.

PCR used 60 Vbeta primers and 13 Jbeta primers. TCRdb keeps only in-frame clones here, not all; method: immunoSEQ multiplex PCR. The sample shows over 150,000 clones, approximately 81% of them seen only once. This rearrangement joins TRBV18 to TRBJ2-1, with 14 bases identical to TRBD2. The source is a boy between 2 and 10 years old in good health and CMV-seronegative. The specimen sequenced was PBMCs. In nucleotides, the CDR3 is TGTGCCAGCTCACCACGACTAGCGGGAGGGGGCAATGAGCAGTTCTTC. This codes for CASSPRLAGGGNEQFF.